The rows below give T cell receptor beta chains drawn from one sample of a study of blood T cell repertoires in COVID-19. The repertoire was sequenced with immunoSEQ multiplex PCR; TCRdb's copy has only in-frame clones and lacks some. The data show roughly 150,000 clones, approximately 78% seen once. The sample comprised peripheral blood. The origin of the receptors is a man in his fifties or sixties who had recovered from COVID-19. The conserved cysteine and the conserved F or W are not part of the CDR3 here. The size entry is marked missing in some rows and otherwise reads once, few, many or a size class.

cdr3_aa: ASSESWGRDSPLH; v_call: TRBV25-1; j_call: TRBJ1-6; clone_size: many
cdr3_aa: ASHETEYYEQY; v_call: TRBV6-6; j_call: TRBJ2-7; clone_size: NA
cdr3_aa: ASSLPDNLGNQPQH; v_call: TRBV28; j_call: TRBJ1-5; clone_size: NA
cdr3_aa: ASSPYQRGATDTQY; v_call: TRBV18; j_call: TRBJ2-3; clone_size: once
cdr3_aa: ASTLGRVAGYT; v_call: TRBV28; j_call: TRBJ1-2; clone_size: few
cdr3_aa: ASNLDRGMNTEAF; v_call: TRBV6-5; j_call: TRBJ1-1; clone_size: NA
cdr3_aa: ASSSLNYGYT; v_call: TRBV19; j_call: TRBJ1-2; clone_size: NA
cdr3_aa: ASSFDRGPNEAF; v_call: TRBV6-5; j_call: TRBJ1-1; clone_size: NA
cdr3_aa: ASSPHPGYEQY; v_call: TRBV18; j_call: TRBJ2-7; clone_size: NA
cdr3_aa: ASRLTGLTGGAYEQY; v_call: TRBV12-2; j_call: TRBJ2-7; clone_size: NA
cdr3_aa: ASSEIRGTGSSGTEAF; v_call: TRBV6-1; j_call: TRBJ1-1; clone_size: NA
cdr3_aa: ASSLIAGGADTQY; v_call: TRBV7-2; j_call: TRBJ2-3; clone_size: once
cdr3_aa: ASSPGGGEQY; v_call: TRBV2; j_call: TRBJ2-7; clone_size: NA
cdr3_aa: ASSVAEIRGSGELF; v_call: TRBV9; j_call: TRBJ2-2; clone_size: few
cdr3_aa: ASSIRTDRNTEAF; v_call: TRBV19; j_call: TRBJ1-1; clone_size: few
cdr3_aa: ASSPPGGPTNEKLF; v_call: TRBV28; j_call: TRBJ1-4; clone_size: few
cdr3_aa: ASNLNVGQNTGELF; v_call: TRBV5-1; j_call: TRBJ2-2; clone_size: NA
cdr3_aa: ASSPRQGSEKLF; v_call: TRBV7-8; j_call: TRBJ1-4; clone_size: NA
cdr3_aa: ASRPGTGRGLTEAF; v_call: TRBV5-4; j_call: TRBJ1-1; clone_size: few
cdr3_aa: ASSYVVSASRRAQY; v_call: TRBV6-5; j_call: TRBJ2-5; clone_size: NA
cdr3_aa: AISEQKEEKLF; v_call: TRBV10-3; j_call: TRBJ1-4; clone_size: NA
cdr3_aa: SARVAREQF; v_call: TRBV20-1; j_call: TRBJ2-1; clone_size: NA
cdr3_aa: ASSPLAGVGAEQY; v_call: TRBV27; j_call: TRBJ2-7; clone_size: NA
cdr3_aa: ASSVPGVANTEAF; v_call: TRBV7-9; j_call: TRBJ1-1; clone_size: NA
cdr3_aa: ASSQDAGSSQPQH; v_call: TRBV4-3; j_call: TRBJ1-5; clone_size: NA
cdr3_aa: ASSIGDRGAPLH; v_call: TRBV19; j_call: TRBJ1-6; clone_size: many
cdr3_aa: ASSLGGTHGNTIY; v_call: TRBV5-1; j_call: TRBJ1-3; clone_size: NA
cdr3_aa: ASSSSGIDGELF; v_call: TRBV19; j_call: TRBJ2-2; clone_size: NA
cdr3_aa: ASSLPLGYAGETDTQY; v_call: TRBV7-2; j_call: TRBJ2-3; clone_size: few
cdr3_aa: ASRRRRGADTQY; v_call: TRBV5-1; j_call: TRBJ2-3; clone_size: NA
cdr3_aa: SVVLAGVYEQY; v_call: TRBV29-1; j_call: TRBJ2-7; clone_size: NA
cdr3_aa: ASNGLANYEQY; v_call: TRBV10-1; j_call: TRBJ2-7; clone_size: NA
cdr3_aa: AISDFQGQGYEQY; v_call: TRBV10-3; j_call: TRBJ2-7; clone_size: NA
cdr3_aa: ASSYGPGTLHNEQF; v_call: TRBV6-2/TRBV6-3; j_call: TRBJ2-1; clone_size: once
cdr3_aa: ASSIGSHPGDIY; v_call: TRBV28; j_call: TRBJ1-3; clone_size: NA
cdr3_aa: ASSLMGQGRETQY; v_call: TRBV7-3; j_call: TRBJ2-5; clone_size: NA
cdr3_aa: AGGTGATDTQY; v_call: TRBV2; j_call: TRBJ2-3; clone_size: NA
cdr3_aa: ASSVGLAGLETQY; v_call: TRBV9; j_call: TRBJ2-5; clone_size: NA
cdr3_aa: ASSLNRDETQY; v_call: TRBV7-2; j_call: TRBJ2-5; clone_size: NA
cdr3_aa: ASSPAGDSFAYEQY; v_call: TRBV14; j_call: TRBJ2-7; clone_size: NA
cdr3_aa: ASSPDRANTEAF; v_call: TRBV6-5; j_call: TRBJ1-1; clone_size: NA
cdr3_aa: ASSIVVQLQPQH; v_call: TRBV19; j_call: TRBJ1-5; clone_size: NA
cdr3_aa: ASSQSTGNNYGYT; v_call: TRBV4-3; j_call: TRBJ1-2; clone_size: NA
cdr3_aa: AWIPGLNEQF; v_call: TRBV30; j_call: TRBJ2-1; clone_size: few
cdr3_aa: ASSLSWGAFTDTQY; v_call: TRBV5-1; j_call: TRBJ2-3; clone_size: NA
cdr3_aa: ASSPNSMNTEAF; v_call: TRBV18; j_call: TRBJ1-1; clone_size: NA